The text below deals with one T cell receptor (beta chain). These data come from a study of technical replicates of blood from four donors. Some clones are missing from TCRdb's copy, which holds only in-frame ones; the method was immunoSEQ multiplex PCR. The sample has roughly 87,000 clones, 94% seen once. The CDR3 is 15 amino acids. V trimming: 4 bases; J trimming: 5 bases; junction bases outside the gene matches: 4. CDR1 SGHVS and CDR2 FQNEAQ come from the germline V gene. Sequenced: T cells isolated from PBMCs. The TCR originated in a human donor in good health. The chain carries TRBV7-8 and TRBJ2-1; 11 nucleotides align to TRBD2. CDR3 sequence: CASSSLAGGHNEQFF. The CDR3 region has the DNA TGTGCCAGCAGCTCTCTAGCGGGAGGCCACAATGAGCAGTTCTTC. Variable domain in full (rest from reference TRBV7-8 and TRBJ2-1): GAGVSQSPRYKVAKRGQDVALRCDPISGHVSLFWYQQALGQGPEFLTYFQNEAQLDKSGLPSDRFFAERPEGSVSTLKIQRTQQEDSAVYLCASSSLAGGHNEQFFGPGTRLTVL.